These 10 T cell receptor beta chains originate from one sample sequenced in a study of blood T cell repertoires in COVID-19. Assay used: immunoSEQ multiplex PCR; TCRdb lists only in-frame clones, some missing. The sample holds about 110,000 clones; around 68% are singletons and the top ten take roughly 7.5%. The sequenced material came from peripheral blood. The source is a woman between 55 and 75 years old with acute or convalescent COVID-19.

The CDR3 DNA reads as TGTGCCAGCAGCTTAAGTCTAGCGGGGGGCACAGATACGCAGTATTTT. This encodes CASSLSLAGGTDTQYF. The rearrangement links TRBV7-3 to TRBJ2-3; 10 bases are shared with TRBD2. CDR1 is SGHTA, CDR2 FQGTGA, per germline. The CDR3 has 16 residues. V lost 1 base to trimming and J lost 1 base; unmatched junction nucleotides: 2.

The chain uses TRBV6-5 and TRBJ1-2; 8 bases are a match to TRBD1. V was clipped by 5 bases and J by 6 bases; unmatched bases: 8. CDR1 MNHEY and CDR2 SVGAGI come from the germline V gene. The CDR3 totals 14 residues. The CDR3 nucleotides read TGTGCCAGCAGTCACAAACCGGACAGGGATGGCTACACCTTC. Amino acid sequence: CASSHKPDRDGYTF.

The chain carries TRBV5-1 and TRBJ2-3; 13 bases align to TRBD2. The V gene end was trimmed by 4 bases and the J gene end by 6 bases; junction bases not matched to a gene: 11. This CDR3 comprises 17 residues. Germline V CDR1 and CDR2: SGHRS, YFSETQ. This CDR3 is CASSRTSGGPGGDTQYF. The DNA for the CDR3 is TGCGCCAGCAGCCGGACTAGCGGGGGACCCGGTGGGGATACGCAGTATTTT. The whole variable domain, remainder taken from reference TRBV5-1 and TRBJ2-3, is KAGVTQTPRYLIKTRGQQVTLSCSPISGHRSVSWYQQTPGQGLQFLFEYFSETQRNKGNFPGRFSGRQFSNSRSEMNVSTLELGDSALYLCASSRTSGGPGGDTQYFGPGTRLTVL.

This clone appeared many times. The sample contains more than one DNA sequence encoding this CDR3. The rearrangement joins TRBV12-3 or TRBV12-4 to TRBJ1-2; no definite D call. The ends were cut back, 2 bases at V and 1 base at J, with 5 bases in the middle. The CDR3 runs 13 residues. CDR3 nucleotide sequence: TGTGCCAGCAGTTTATCGGGTAACTATGGCTACACCTTC. Translated, it gives CASSLSGNYGYTF.

V is TRBV5-1 and J is TRBJ2-7; D gene ambiguous. V lost 2 bases, J lost 6 bases, and 15 bases lay in between. Germline V gene lookup returns CDR1 SGHRS and CDR2 YFSETQ. The CDR3 is made up of 14 amino acids. In DNA, the CDR3 is TGCGCCAGCAGCTTCGGCTCTCTACTAACCGAGCAGTACTTC. This encodes CASSFGSLLTEQYF.

The chain joins TRBV7-3 to TRBJ2-1; D perhaps matches TRBD2 (7 bases). This CDR3 spans 16 amino acids. V was shortened by 5 bases and J by 6 bases, with 20 bases between the two germline ends. The V gene's germline CDR1 is SGHTA and CDR2 FQGTGA. Here the CDR3 reads CASSVVGGGSLNEQFF. For the CDR3, the DNA is TGTGCCAGCAGCGTTGTGGGAGGGGGATCCCTCAATGAGCAGTTCTTC.

CDR3 in amino acids: CASSRRGQGDQPQHF. The DNA for the CDR3 is TGTGCCAGTAGCCGTCGGGGACAGGGCGATCAGCCCCAGCATTTT. The chain employs TRBV19 and TRBJ1-5; 9 nucleotides match TRBD1. The V gene's germline CDR1 is LNHDA and CDR2 SQIVND (reference sequence). With 6 bases clipped from V and 5 bases from J, the junction kept 8 bases outside the gene matches. CDR3 size: 15 residues.

The chain combines TRBV5-1 with TRBJ1-3; D uncertain. V lost 3 bases, J lost 4 bases, and 14 bases lay in between. The germline gives CDR1 SGHRS, CDR2 YFSETQ. The length of the CDR3 is 15 residues. The CDR3 nucleotides are TGCGCCAGCAGCTCGGAGGTGGGGAAGGGAAACACCATATATTTT. Amino acid sequence: CASSSEVGKGNTIYF.

V gene TRBV6-5 combines with J gene TRBJ2-1, with TRBD2 matching 11 bases. This CDR3 spans 15 amino acids. Germline V gene data show CDR1 as MNHEY and CDR2 as SVGAGI. V gave up 7 bases and J gave up 8 bases; unmatched junction bases: 10. The CDR3, as DNA: TGTGCCAGCAAACCCCTTAGCGGGGGGGACGATGAGCAGTTCTTC. Protein sequence: CASKPLSGGDDEQFF.

The chain couples TRBV7-2 to TRBJ2-3, with TRBD2 as a possible D gene (6 bases). Germline V CDR1 and CDR2: SGHTA, FQGNSA. The ends were cut back, 3 bases at V and 5 bases at J, with 9 bases in the middle. This CDR3 spans 13 amino acids. The CDR3 DNA follows: TGTGCCAGCAGCTTTGAAGCGGGAGATACGCAGTATTTT. This translates into CASSFEAGDTQYF.